These 18 T cell receptor beta chains share one sample of origin, sequenced in a study of identical twins. TCRdb used MiXCR to reprocess the 5' RACE reads, holding one entry per CDR3 protein. The table lists about 190,000 distinct CDR3 sequences, about 15% of them singletons. These data were likewise used in another study, on T cells expressing NK-cell markers.

The specimen sequenced was CD8+ T cells sorted from blood. These receptors originate from a woman aged 18-29 years in good health.

The chain joins TRBV9 to TRBJ1-1; 7 bases agree with TRBD1. Germline assignment: CDR1 SGDLS and CDR2 YYNGEE. J lost 5 bases, V lost 4 bases, and 5 bases had no gene match. This CDR3 has 13 residues. CDR3 protein: CASSSGTVTEAFF. The CDR3 coding sequence is TGTGCCAGCAGCTCCGGGACAGTGACTGAAGCTTTCTTT.

This clonotype has a handful of counts. The chain uses TRBV19 and TRBJ2-1, with a tentative D call TRBD2 (5 bases). V gave up 6 bases and J gave up 7 bases, with 16 bases separating them. CDR3 length: 14 residues. The germline gives CDR1 LNHDA, CDR2 SQIVND (reference sequence). CDR3 in amino acids: CASRSREQVNEQFF. CDR3 coding DNA: TGTGCCAGTAGGTCCCGGGAACAAGTGAATGAGCAGTTCTTC.

The chain employs TRBV2 and TRBJ2-1; 10 nucleotides agree with TRBD2. The V segment lost 4 bases and the J segment 7 bases; nucleotides outside the gene matches: 7. Germline V CDR1 and CDR2: SNHLY, FYNNEI. CDR3 length: 15 amino acids. The DNA of the CDR3 is TGTGCCAGCAGTGTATTGACTAGCGGGCGGAATGAGCAGTTCTTC. Its translation: CASSVLTSGRNEQFF.

The sample holds a few counts of this clonotype. The chain employs TRBV10-2 and TRBJ2-5, with a possible D match to TRBD1 (5 bases). Looked up from germline, CDR1 is WSHSY and CDR2 is SAAADI. Trimming removed 9 bases from V and 2 bases from J, with 13 bases in between. The CDR3 spans 13 residues. The CDR3 nucleotides are TGCGCCAGTTATGGCAGGGCGCAAGAGACCCAGTACTTC. Translating gives CASYGRAQETQYF.

The genes are TRBV9 and TRBJ2-1; 9 positions agree with TRBD2. The CDR3 has 15 amino acids. Germline loops: CDR1 SGDLS, CDR2 YYNGEE. J was trimmed by 8 bases and V by 4 bases; bases with no gene match: 10. As DNA, the CDR3 is TGTGCCAGCAGCCTGAAAGCGGGGGGAGGAGATGAGCAGTTCTTC. Translated: CASSLKAGGGDEQFF.

This clonotype occurred a few times. This may stem from a read error, because a much larger clone lies one nucleotide away. The chain joins TRBV6-2 or TRBV6-3 to TRBJ2-1; D is uncertain. Trimming shortened V by 2 bases and J by 8 bases, and 4 bases separated the two germline ends. Germline assignment: CDR1 MNHEY and CDR2 SVGEGT. This CDR3 spans 11 amino acids. The chain's CDR3 is CASSYGYEQFF. CDR3 coding DNA: TGTGCCAGCAGTTACGGGTATGAGCAGTTCTTC.

The V gene is TRBV27, the J gene TRBJ2-7; perhaps TRBD2 as D (6 bases). Germline V gives CDR1 MNHEY, CDR2 SMNVEV (reference sequence). CDR3 length equals 15 residues. V was trimmed by 0 bases and J by 3 bases, leaving 12 bases between them. CDR3 region: CASSLSSEGIYEQYF. The CDR3 DNA sequence: TGTGCCAGCAGTTTATCGTCGGAGGGAATCTACGAGCAGTACTTC.

This clonotype was seen a few times. The genes are TRBV7-9 and TRBJ2-1; 8 bases map to TRBD2. Looked up from germline, CDR1 is SEHNR and CDR2 is FQNEAQ (reference sequence). Trimming at V came to 1 base and at J to 6 bases, leaving 11 bases not matched to a gene. This CDR3 has 17 residues. The CDR3 nucleotides are TGTGCCAGCAGCTTAGGTGTGCGGCTAGCGGGTTTCAATGAGCAGTTCTTC. Its protein product is CASSLGVRLAGFNEQFF.

The V and J genes are TRBV27 and TRBJ2-7, with D perhaps TRBD1 or TRBD2 (6 bases each). V lost 4 bases to trimming and J lost 3 bases, with 10 bases between them. Germline values: CDR1 MNHEY, CDR2 SMNVEV (reference sequence). The CDR3 extends over 13 amino acids. CDR3 bases: TGTGCCAGCAGTTCGGGGGCGGACTACGAGCAGTACTTC. Translated: CASSSGADYEQYF.

The chain has TRBV27 and TRBJ1-3; 8 bases map to TRBD1. The CDR3 loop spans 14 amino acids. The junction had 7 bases not matched to a gene; V was cut back by 8 bases and J by 4 bases. The germline CDR1 and CDR2 sequences are MNHEY and SMNVEV (reference sequence). Here the CDR3 DNA reads TGTGCCAGCGGCCTAACAGGGGGAGGAAACACCATATATTTT. It specifies CASGLTGGGNTIYF.

The table lists this clonotype with many counts. The chain has TRBV12-3 or TRBV12-4 and TRBJ2-3, with a tentative D call TRBD1 (6 bases). The CDR3 runs 15 residues. The ends were cut back, 5 bases at V and 1 base at J, with 13 bases in the middle. The CDR3: CASSPTGIGTDTQYF. CDR3 DNA sequence: TGTGCCAGCAGTCCAACAGGGATAGGCACAGATACGCAGTATTTT.

In this sample, this clonotype turned up a few times. The chain has TRBV4-1 and TRBJ1-1; unclear D gene. The length of the CDR3 is 15 residues. Germline assignment: CDR1 MGHRA and CDR2 YSYEKL. V lost 1 base and J lost 4, with 13 bases in between. The CDR3, as DNA: TGCGCCAGCAGCCAAGTAGTTTATAGGGCCACTGAAGCTTTCTTT. Translating gives CASSQVVYRATEAFF.

The chain combines TRBV11-2 with TRBJ2-7; D is perhaps TRBD2 (6 bases). Germline lookup yields CDR1 SGHAT and CDR2 FQNNGV. CDR3 length: 15 residues. V lost 1 base and J 4 bases, leaving 14 bases between the germline ends. This chain's CDR3 is CASSLGSSEVYEQYF. The CDR3 bases are TGTGCCAGCAGCTTAGGGTCTAGCGAGGTATACGAGCAGTACTTC.

The rearrangement uses TRBV6-6 and TRBJ2-1; D is perhaps TRBD1 or TRBD2 (5 bases each). Trimming cost V 7 bases and J 7 bases, with 14 bases left between them. The CDR3 is 13 residues long. CDR1 is MNHNY, CDR2 SVGAGI, per germline (reference sequence). The chain's CDR3 is CASTLEWGNEQFF. As DNA, the CDR3 is TGTGCCAGCACGCTGGAGTGGGGGAATGAGCAGTTCTTC.

The rearrangement uses TRBV20-1 and TRBJ2-1, with a weak D call TRBD1 (6 bases). This CDR3 comprises 16 residues. Looked up from germline, CDR1 is DFQATT and CDR2 is SNEGSKA (reference sequence). V was cut by 3 bases and J by 4 bases, with 19 bases left in between. CDR3 in DNA: TGCAGTGCTAGTGAGTTTGAGGGGGAGAGATACAATGAGCAGTTCTTC. Translated, it gives CSASEFEGERYNEQFF.

This clonotype occurred a few times. The V call is TRBV5-5, the J call TRBJ1-4; D is unresolved. Germline V gene lookup returns CDR1 SGHKS and CDR2 YYEKEE (reference sequence). This CDR3 has 14 amino acids. Trimming removed 2 bases at V and 8 bases at J, with 13 bases between. This CDR3 is CASSFWAGHEKLFF. The CDR3 nucleotides are TGTGCCAGCAGCTTCTGGGCAGGCCACGAAAAACTGTTTTTT.

This clonotype has only a few counts. This chain joins TRBV7-9 and TRBJ2-5, with TRBD2 matching over 7 bases. This CDR3 region has 14 residues. CDR1 and CDR2 (germline): SEHNR, FQNEAQ (reference sequence). V lost 6 bases to trimming and J lost 2 bases; unmatched junction nucleotides: 6. As DNA, the CDR3 is TGTGCCAGCAGGCCTCCTAGCGGTCAAGAGACCCAGTACTTC. Translated, it gives CASRPPSGQETQYF.

The V and J genes are TRBV29-1 and TRBJ1-1, with D uncertain. Germline V lookup: CDR1 SQVTM, CDR2 ANQGSEA. The CDR3 is made up of 12 amino acids. V was pared by 5 bases and J by 6 bases, with 13 bases between. The CDR3 DNA reads TGCAGCGTTTCCCGGGAAAACTCTGAAGCTTTCTTT. Translation: CSVSRENSEAFF.